The subject of this entry is one T cell receptor (beta chain). Its cognate antigen is unknown. This sample is part of a study of T cell responses to AZD1222 COVID-19 vaccine. This CDR3 contains 14 residues. The germline CDR1 and CDR2 sequences are MNHNS and SASEGT. Between the trimmed V and J ends, which lost 6 bases and 7 bases, there was a span of 13 bases. Data came from immunoSEQ multiplex PCR; TCRdb stores just in-frame clones and leaves some out. The sample records about 160,000 clones, 92% being singletons. Study observations and caveats: An increase in Spike-specific TCR breadth and depth was observed after two AZD1222 doses. Mostly white British, mostly female donors; authors suggested clonal diversity may be underestimated. Seropositivity was recorded at baseline in only 6 or 7 AZD1222 recipients. Reports say nearly half of spike-specific TCRs go after unmutated variant regions.

The chain carries TRBV6-1 and TRBJ1-6, with unresolved D. The sequence came from an adult in good health. Sequences were derived from peripheral blood, sampled on day 0 of MenACWY control vaccination. The CDR3 loop is CASRYRTENSPLHF. CDR3 nucleotide sequence: TGTGCCAGCAGATATCGCACAGAGAATTCACCCCTCCACTTT.